This T cell receptor beta chain originates from a study of blood T cells in healthy people across ages. It was with a sample-barcoded 5' primer and a J-beta primer mix that a second PCR of roughly 7 to 12 cycles was run. In TCRdb, the 5' RACE reads were re-called with MiXCR into one record per CDR3 protein. The table shows fewer than 750,000 distinct CDR3 sequences, with approximately 52% occurring only once. Comment on this clonotype: This could be a read error, since a much larger clone is one nucleotide away.

Donor samples were obtained from healthy Caucasian individuals from Russia, aged roughly 6 to 90. Researchers isolated at least 6.5 million PBMCs per sample. Input material: blood. The sequence was collected from a woman older than 75 in good health.

CDR3 sequence: CASSKGQLANIQYF. Here the CDR3 DNA reads TGCGCCAGCAGCAAGGGACAGCTAGCAAACATTCAGTACTTC. The rearrangement uses TRBV5-1 and TRBJ2-4; 7 positions match TRBD1. The CDR3 is made up of 14 amino acids. Unmatched junction bases numbered 7, after V lost 4 bases and J lost 6 bases. Germline CDR1 is SGHRS and CDR2 is YFSETQ.